This T cell receptor beta chain was captured in a study of T cell repertoires in cytomegalovirus infection. Study-level points and caveats: The ex vivo response was dominated by HLA-C-restricted CMV-specific TCR beta clonotypes.

TCRdb re-called the reads with MiXCR, one entry per CDR3 protein. The sample lists hundreds of thousands of distinct CDR3 sequences, about 33% occurring once. The CDR3 is made up of 13 amino acids. Germline loops: CDR1 KGHSH, CDR2 LQKENI. Trimming took off 5 bases at V and 4 bases at J, with 11 bases between the two ends. Points on this clonotype: What it binds is not known.

The origin of this receptor is a human donor in good health (CMV status not recorded). Some clones in this sample may be carry-over from other donors' samples. Sequenced material: PBMCs. This chain joins TRBV18 and TRBJ2-5, with D possibly matching TRBD2 (6 bases). Here the CDR3 DNA reads TGTGCCAGCTCATCCGCGGAGGGAGAGACCCAGTACTTC. It codes for CASSSAEGETQYF.